This entry describes one T cell receptor beta chain. Its cognate antigen is unknown. The data were taken from a study of cytomegalovirus exposure and HLA in healthy donors. Germline lookup yields CDR1 SGHRS and CDR2 YFSETQ. The CDR3 is 15 residues long. The V and J ends lost 4 bases and 6 bases, in that order; junction bases with no gene match: 12. Findings of the study overall: Sequencing likely caused a cluster of highly shared sequence variants. Immune exposure information comprised only CMV serostatus. The authors listed 150 to 200 TCR beta chains as cytomegalovirus-associated. Based on reports, TCR beta sequences accurately predicted HLA-A and HLA-B alleles for most subjects.

Primers included in the PCR were 60 Vbeta and 13 Jbeta primers. Clones were sequenced by immunoSEQ multiplex PCR, and TCRdb holds only the in-frame ones, with some missing. The data show about 100,000 clones, around 80% seen once. The TCR sequence derives from a woman in her forties or fifties in good health and CMV-seropositive. This chain links TRBV5-1 with TRBJ1-1, with 7 positions matching TRBD1. Source material: PBMCs. CDR3 sequence (DNA): TGCGCCAGCAGCCAGACAGGGCCAAAGGCCCCTGAAGCTTTCTTT. This sequence encodes CASSQTGPKAPEAFF.